These 19 T cell receptor beta chains came from one sample sequenced in a study of cytomegalovirus exposure and HLA in healthy donors. PCR employed 60 Vbeta and 13 Jbeta primers. Generated by immunoSEQ multiplex PCR, the TCRdb table keeps only in-frame clones and is missing some. This table holds about 110,000 clones, roughly 80% found once. The specimen was PBMCs. The source is a man aged 55 to 69 in good health and CMV-seronegative.

This chain connects TRBV30 to TRBJ1-2, with TRBD1 as a possible D gene (6 bases). Trimming shortened V by 2 bases and J by 0 bases, and 10 bases separated the two germline ends. Germline values: CDR1 GTSNPN, CDR2 SVGIG (reference sequence). This CDR3 is 14 amino acids long. CDR3 nucleotide sequence: TGTGCCTGGAGTAACAGGGCAACTAACTATGGCTACACCTTC. Translating gives CAWSNRATNYGYTF.

The chain links TRBV4-2 to TRBJ2-1; 8 nucleotides agree with TRBD2. CDR3 length: 16 residues. V shed 5 bases and J 1 base; nucleotides not matched to a gene: 7. Germline-derived CDR1 and CDR2 are LGHNA and YNFKEQ. Written as DNA, the CDR3 is TGTGCCAGCAGCGTGGACCCTAGCGGGTCCTACAATGAGCAGTTCTTC. Translating it yields CASSVDPSGSYNEQFF.

The chain has TRBV6-5 and TRBJ2-1, with 9 bases identical to TRBD1. V dropped 3 bases and J dropped 10; count of bases not matched to a gene: 10. Germline V gene lookup returns CDR1 MNHEY and CDR2 SVGAGI. CDR3 length: 15 amino acids. The CDR3 DNA is TGTGCCAGCAGTTATCCTGGGACAGGGTCGTCGGAGCAGTTCTTC. Translated, it gives CASSYPGTGSSEQFF.

V gene TRBV19 combines with J gene TRBJ2-7, with 8 positions matching TRBD1. Unmatched junction bases numbered 6, after V lost 5 bases and J lost 0 bases. This CDR3 contains 15 residues. Germline-derived CDR1 and CDR2 are LNHDA and SQIVND (reference sequence). The CDR3 DNA reads as TGTGCCAGTAGTTCCACAGGGGGGAGCTCCTACGAGCAGTACTTC. As protein: CASSSTGGSSYEQYF.

The gene calls are TRBV6-6 and TRBJ1-1; D is perhaps TRBD1 (5 bases). Trimming took off 7 bases at V and 4 bases at J, with 13 bases between the two ends. This CDR3 is built from 13 residues. Looked up from germline, CDR1 is MNHNY and CDR2 is SVGAGI (reference sequence). CDR3 sequence reads: CASKRGGSTEAFF. CDR3 DNA: TGTGCCAGCAAGAGGGGAGGGAGCACTGAAGCTTTCTTT.

V and J are TRBV12-5 and TRBJ1-3; D gene unclear. Per the germline V gene, CDR1 is LGHNT and CDR2 is FRNRAP. Trimming took off 6 bases at V and 0 bases at J, with 3 bases between the two ends. The CDR3 spans 12 residues. The CDR3 reads CASGGSGNTIYF. Written as DNA, the CDR3 is TGTGCTAGTGGCGGCTCTGGAAACACCATATATTTT.

The genes are TRBV25-1 and TRBJ2-7; 11 bases fit TRBD1. The CDR3 runs 16 residues. Germline V gene sequence: CDR1 MGHDK, CDR2 SYGVNS. V was clipped by 4 bases and J by 3 bases; unmatched bases: 8. The CDR3 loop is CASSGVTGTGGYEQYF. The CDR3 bases are TGTGCCAGCAGTGGGGTAACCGGGACAGGGGGCTACGAGCAGTACTTC.

The rearrangement links TRBV4-3 to TRBJ2-7; D is uncertain. In germline, CDR1 is LGHNA, CDR2 YSLEER. V was cut by 0 bases and J by 1 base, with 7 bases left in between. The CDR3 is made up of 14 amino acids. The CDR3 sequence: CASSQDSLSYEQYF. In DNA, the CDR3 is TGCGCCAGCAGCCAAGATTCCCTTTCCTACGAGCAGTACTTC.

The genes are TRBV9 and TRBJ1-2, with TRBD1 matching 11 bases. This CDR3 has 16 residues. V dropped 5 bases and J dropped 6; count of bases not matched to a gene: 12. CDR1 is SGDLS and CDR2 is YYNGEE in the germline V gene. CDR3 nucleotide sequence: TGTGCCAGCAGTCCGGGACAGGGGGTGCTTAGAGATGGCTACACCTTC. As protein: CASSPGQGVLRDGYTF.

This chain uses TRBV7-8 with TRBJ2-7; a weak D match, TRBD1 (6 bases). This CDR3 is built from 13 residues. CDR1 is SGHVS and CDR2 is FQNEAQ in the germline V gene. Trimming shortened V by 5 bases and J by 1 base, and 9 bases separated the two germline ends. CDR3 DNA: TGTGCCAGCAGCAAGCAGGGGTCCTACGAGCAGTACGTC. Residues: CASSKQGSYEQYV.

The table lists this clone with a count of one. The chain joins TRBV7-2 to TRBJ2-3, with unresolved D. The V gene lost 5 bases and the J gene lost 13 bases, with 16 bases spanning the gap. CDR3 length equals 12 residues. Per the germline V gene, CDR1 is SGHTA and CDR2 is FQGNSA. CDR3 protein: CASSGRAPRKYF. CDR3 DNA: TGTGCCAGCAGCGGGCGTGCCCCGAGAAAGTATTTT.

The chain carries TRBV4-3 and TRBJ2-5; weak D call: TRBD1 (6 bases). CDR3 length equals 15 residues. The germline CDR1 and CDR2 sequences are LGHNA and YSLEER. Trimming left V 0 bases short and J 5 bases short, with 13 bases between. CDR3 region: CASSQEKGTRETQYF. As DNA, the CDR3 is TGCGCCAGCAGCCAAGAAAAAGGGACACGGGAGACCCAGTACTTC.

The chain uses TRBV11-2 and TRBJ2-7; D is possibly TRBD1 (5 bases). CDR3 length: 13 amino acids. V was trimmed by 5 bases and J by 1 base, leaving 9 bases between them. CDR1 SGHAT and CDR2 FQNNGV come from the germline V gene. The CDR3 loop is CASSPTASYEQYV. The CDR3, as DNA: TGTGCCAGCAGCCCGACAGCGTCCTACGAGCAGTACGTC.

The chain combines TRBV19 with TRBJ1-1; 9 nucleotides agree with TRBD1. V shed 7 bases, J shed 11 bases, and the junction held 11 bases outside the gene matches. This CDR3 is built from 13 residues. CDR1 and CDR2 from the germline V gene are LNHDA and SQIVND (reference sequence). The CDR3 region is CASIPDRGGAAFF. The CDR3 DNA follows: TGTGCCAGTATTCCGGACAGGGGAGGAGCCGCTTTCTTT.

V usage is TRBV18 and J usage is TRBJ2-7, with D perhaps matching TRBD1 (6 bases). Trimming took off 5 bases at V and 4 bases at J, with 15 bases between the two ends. The CDR3 length is 14 residues. Germline CDR1 and CDR2: KGHSH and LQKENI. The CDR3 loop is CASSAIPGQYEQYV. As DNA, the CDR3 is TGTGCCAGCTCAGCTATTCCGGGACAATACGAGCAGTACGTC.

The rearrangement uses TRBV7-8 and TRBJ1-1; D call uncertain. The ends were cut back, 5 bases at V and 1 base at J, with 11 bases in the middle. CDR1 and CDR2 (germline): SGHVS, FQNEAQ. This CDR3 is 14 amino acids long. The CDR3 sequence: CASSRTGGNTEAFF. The CDR3 coding sequence is TGTGCCAGCAGCAGAACCGGCGGGAACACTGAAGCTTTCTTT.

The DNA of the CDR3 is TGCGCCAGCAGCGAAGGCAGCGGGGGGCCTGGCAATGAGCAGTTCTTC. Protein product: CASSEGSGGPGNEQFF. The chain recombines TRBV4-3 with TRBJ2-1, with TRBD2 identical over 9 bases. After removal of 5 bases from V and 6 bases from J, the junction contained 11 bases not matched to a gene. CDR1 and CDR2 (germline): LGHNA, YSLEER. There are 16 residues in the CDR3.

The chain has TRBV4-3 and TRBJ1-2, with D possibly TRBD1 on 6 matching bases. CDR3 size: 17 residues. Per germline, CDR1 LGHNA and CDR2 YSLEER. V was cut by 1 base and J by 3 bases, with 18 bases left in between. CDR3 protein: CASSQVQTGDVDYGYTF. CDR3 DNA: TGCGCCAGCAGCCAAGTCCAGACAGGTGACGTCGACTATGGCTACACCTTC.

V usage is TRBV5-4 and J usage is TRBJ2-1; 7 nucleotides align to TRBD1. Germline V gene data show CDR1 as SGHNT and CDR2 as YYREEE (reference sequence). This CDR3 spans 15 amino acids. V shed 2 bases, J shed 0 bases, and the junction held 2 bases outside the gene matches. The CDR3 nucleotides are TGTGCCAGCAGCTTAGACAGGGTCTCCTACAATGAGCAGTTCTTC. This encodes CASSLDRVSYNEQFF.